The present T cell receptor (beta chain) was sequenced within a study of blood T cells in healthy people across ages. Study in general: Template switching recovered approximately one barcoded beta molecule for every two T cells.

Total RNA, at least 5.5 micrograms per sample, was extracted from PBMCs. A sample-barcoded 5' primer and a J-beta primer mix were used in a second PCR of roughly 7 to 12 cycles. TCRdb reprocessed the 5' RACE reads with MiXCR, giving one entry per CDR3 protein. This table has some 900,000 distinct CDR3 sequences, about 48% appearing once. Germline loops: CDR1 SGHVS, CDR2 FNYEAQ. This CDR3 is built from 14 residues. V was cut by 5 bases and J by 5 bases, with 15 bases left in between. Sequencing was done on a sample of blood. This clonotype was obtained from a man under 40 in good health. The genes are TRBV7-6 and TRBJ2-5; TRBD1 is a possible D gene (6 bases). The CDR3 DNA reads TGTGCCAGCAGCAATCCGGGACAATGGGAGACCCAGTACTTC. This codes for CASSNPGQWETQYF.